This T cell receptor beta chain was recovered during a study of read filtering for tumor transcriptome and immune sequencing (dated by TCRdb to about 2020). Regarding the study in general: The cohort consisted of about 17 male and some 15 female patients, with a mean age of about 66 years and an age range of about 40 to 85. By revised international staging, under 10 patients were R-ISS I, around 15 were R-ISS II and about seven were R-ISS III. After DNase treatment, whole-transcriptome libraries were prepared using the TruSeq RNA Access Library Prep Kit. Per sample, about 3.5 to 10.27 million TCR-region mapped reads were obtained with IR-seq, compared with only about 80 to 1273 with RNA-seq. Using the same bone marrow samples, the study ran both targeted immune repertoire sequencing and bulk whole-transcriptome sequencing and then compared the TCR repertoires from each method. As a main aim, a read-filtering strategy for immune repertoire data was addressed, with the specific question being whether clonotypes supported by a single read should be removed. What the work shows at the level of the full study, not this receptor alone: Clonotypes were captured by IR-seq at much higher depth and more reliably than by RNA-seq, and smaller IR-seq throughput was sufficient for identification of most shared clonotypes. Single-read clonotypes made up roughly 80% of clonotypes but only approximately 3.5% of total reads in IR-seq, compared with approximately 75% of clonotypes and roughly 45% of reads in RNA-seq. The sorted CD138-negative fraction was composed of a mixed bone marrow immune population rather than of purified T cells. Removing single-read clonotypes increased the correlation between IR-seq and RNA-seq shared clonotype proportions.

TCR libraries were built from 400 ng RNA with the Immunoverse kit, using molecular barcoded adaptors covering alpha/delta and beta/gamma chains. The same RNA used for transcriptome sequencing was used for TCR library preparation. An Illumina HiSeq 4000 with 2 x 150 cycles was used to sequence the TCR libraries. On the study's bioinformatics: TCR reads were aligned to human V, D, J and C references and assembled into CDR3 clonotypes with MiXCR, including quality filtering and error correction. The tcR package in R was used to analyze clonotype counts and gene usage diversity. Raw mapping reads were checked after the RNA-seq reads had been mapped by STAR aligner version 2.5.3a onto the human GRCh37 genome. IR-seq fastq files were randomly downsampled with Seqtk 1.3 to test the effect of sequencing depth on detected clonotypes. TCRdb's own reprocessing of the public reads used fastp at Q25 and MiXCR and kept productive beta chains. Entries that share a CDR3 protein sequence are merged under the most common genes and DNA. In this record, the V and J calls reflect TCRdb's handling and not the investigators' own analysis. Here the sample has about 130,000 distinct CDR3 sequences; 10% to 15% occur a single time. In total, the top ten clones hold around 10% of the sample.

Every patient had bone marrow sampled at the time of active disease. Bone marrow mononuclear cells were isolated by Ficoll-Hypaque density gradient centrifugation. Myeloma plasma cells were removed and CD138-negative cells were obtained by negative selection following labeling with CD138 magnetic microbeads on a MACS separator. Flow cytometry with CD138 antibodies on an Attune NxT was used to check how pure the isolated cells were. Total RNA was extracted using TRIzol reagent and was quantified on a NanoDrop spectrophotometer. Paired RNA-seq and IR-seq were performed on the CD138-negative bone marrow sample of each patient. This clonotype occurred many times. The specificity of this receptor is unknown. No quality values exist for individual bases; no much larger clone is one base distant. Its CDR3 holds 13 amino acids, cysteine through phenylalanine. Only CDR3 DNA remains: 39 bases, in frame from the first base. V sheds 5 bases and J sheds 1 base, leaving 8 bases between their ends. Sequences SEHNR (CDR1) and FQNEAQ (CDR2) are obtained from the germline V gene (reference sequence).

The TCR was taken from a donor aged 40 or older with multiple myeloma. The source material was a population of CD138-negative cells sorted from bone marrow. Explained via the paper, the cell subset or site label denotes: bone marrow mononuclear cells depleted of CD138+ plasma/myeloma cells by negative magnetic selection. This chain joins TRBV7-9 to TRBJ1-1, with the D gene uncertain. The CDR3 reads CASSTLSNTEAFF. The nucleotide sequence reads as follows: TGTGCCAGCAGCACCCTCTCGAACACTGAAGCTTTCTTT.